These 5 T cell receptor beta chains came from one sample sequenced in a study of CD8 T cells in Susac syndrome. Reverse transcription of 0.5 to 1 ug RNA was performed with random hexamers. In TCRdb, the immunoSEQ multiplex PCR reads were re-called with MiXCR into one record per CDR3 protein. The repertoire holds about 130,000 distinct CDR3 sequences, with over 85% as singletons. The sample consisted of CD8+ T cells from PBMCs. The origin of the receptors is a human donor with Susac syndrome.

Here the CDR3 reads CSVQAGGYEQYF. CDR3 nucleotide sequence: TGCAGCGTACAAGCGGGGGGGTACGAGCAGTACTTC. V usage is TRBV29-1 and J usage is TRBJ2-7, with TRBD2 matching over 10 bases. The germline V gene has CDR1 SQVTM and CDR2 ANQGSEA. This CDR3 region has 12 residues. J lost 4 bases, V lost 6 bases, and 3 bases had no gene match.

The V gene is TRBV12-3 or TRBV12-4, the J gene TRBJ2-1; the match to TRBD2 covers 10 bases. The CDR3 sequence is 12 residues long. Trimming took 5 bases from V and 15 from J; bases not matched to a gene: 7. DNA for the CDR3: TGTGCCAGCAGTCAGAACTTAGCGGGAGGGTTCTTC. Amino acids: CASSQNLAGGFF.

The chain recombines TRBV5-1 with TRBJ2-3, with 9 bases matching TRBD2. V dropped 8 bases and J dropped 4; count of bases not matched to a gene: 14. The CDR3 runs to 16 residues. Germline assignment: CDR1 SGHRS and CDR2 YFSETQ. Written as DNA, the CDR3 is TGCGCCAGTTCCCCGGGAGCGGGGGGTAGGCCAGATACGCAGTATTTT. It specifies CASSPGAGGRPDTQYF. Combining the CDR3 with reference TRBV5-1 and TRBJ2-3 gives the whole variable domain KAGVTQTPRYLIKTRGQQVTLSCSPISGHRSVSWYQQTPGQGLQFLFEYFSETQRNKGNFPGRFSGRQFSNSRSEMNVSTLELGDSALYLCASSPGAGGRPDTQYFGPGTRLTVL.

This sequence joins TRBV6-5 and TRBJ2-5; D is unresolved. V was trimmed by 2 bases and J by 0 bases, leaving 7 bases between them. This CDR3 is built from 14 residues. The germline CDR1 and CDR2 sequences are MNHEY and SVGAGI. The CDR3 is CASSYMADQETQYF. As DNA, the CDR3 is TGTGCCAGCAGTTACATGGCAGACCAAGAGACCCAGTACTTC.

V usage is TRBV14 and J usage is TRBJ1-3, with D uncertain. V was cut by 5 bases and J by 4 bases, with 12 bases left in between. CDR1 and CDR2 (germline): SGHDN, FVKESK. The CDR3 runs to 14 residues. CDR3 protein: CASSSTEFGNTIYF. The CDR3 nucleotides are TGTGCCAGCAGCTCCACAGAATTCGGAAACACCATATATTTT.